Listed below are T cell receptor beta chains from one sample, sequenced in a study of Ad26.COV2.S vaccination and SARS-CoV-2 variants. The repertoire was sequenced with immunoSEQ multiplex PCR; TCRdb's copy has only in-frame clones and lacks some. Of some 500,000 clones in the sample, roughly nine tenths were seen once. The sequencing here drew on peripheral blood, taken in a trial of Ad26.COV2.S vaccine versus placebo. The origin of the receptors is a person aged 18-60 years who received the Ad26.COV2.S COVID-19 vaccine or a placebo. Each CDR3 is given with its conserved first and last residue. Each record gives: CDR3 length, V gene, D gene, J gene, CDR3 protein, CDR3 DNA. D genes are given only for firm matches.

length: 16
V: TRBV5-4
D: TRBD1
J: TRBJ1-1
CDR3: CASKLGSGGLSTEAFF
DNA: TGTGCCAGCAAGCTTGGATCAGGGGGCTTGAGCACTGAAGCTTTCTTT

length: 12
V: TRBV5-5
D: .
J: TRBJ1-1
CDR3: CASSLNPVQAFF
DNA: TGTGCCAGCAGCTTGAATCCAGTTCAAGCTTTCTTT

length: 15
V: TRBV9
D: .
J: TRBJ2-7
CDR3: CASSVDGGMWGEQYF
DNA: TGTGCCAGCAGCGTAGATGGGGGAATGTGGGGCGAGCAGTACTTC

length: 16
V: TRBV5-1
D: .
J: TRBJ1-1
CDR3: CASSVGRLEAYTEAFF
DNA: TGCGCCAGCAGCGTCGGGAGGCTGGAGGCCTACACTGAAGCTTTCTTT

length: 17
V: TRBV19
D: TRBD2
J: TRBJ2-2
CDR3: CASSSLAGGPQTGELFF
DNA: TGTGCCAGTAGTAGTCTAGCGGGGGGCCCCCAGACCGGGGAGCTGTTTTTT

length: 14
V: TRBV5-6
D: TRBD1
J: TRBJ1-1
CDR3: CASSSHGQGEKAFF
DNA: TGTGCCAGCAGCTCCCACGGACAGGGTGAGAAAGCTTTCTTT

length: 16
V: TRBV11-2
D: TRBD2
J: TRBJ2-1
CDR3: CASSFGLAGFYNEQFF
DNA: TGTGCCAGCAGCTTCGGACTAGCGGGTTTCTACAATGAGCAGTTCTTC

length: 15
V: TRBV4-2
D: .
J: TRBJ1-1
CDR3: CASSQEAGVWAEAFF
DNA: TGTGCCAGCAGCCAAGAGGCAGGGGTTTGGGCTGAAGCTTTCTTT

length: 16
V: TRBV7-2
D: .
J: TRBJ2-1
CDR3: CASSLRLSDSYNEQFF
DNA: TGTGCCAGCAGCTTAAGGCTTTCTGACTCCTACAATGAGCAGTTCTTC

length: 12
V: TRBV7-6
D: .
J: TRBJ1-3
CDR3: CASSSPGNTIYF
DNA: TGTGCCAGCAGCTCCCCTGGAAACACCATATATTTT

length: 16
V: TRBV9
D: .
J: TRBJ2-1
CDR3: CASSVEGHNSYNEQFF
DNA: TGTGCCAGCAGCGTAGAGGGACACAACTCCTACAATGAGCAGTTCTTC

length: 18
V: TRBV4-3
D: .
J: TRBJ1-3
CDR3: CASSRLTGSGLSGNTIYF
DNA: TGCGCCAGCAGCAGACTAACAGGTTCCGGCCTCTCTGGAAACACCATATATTTT

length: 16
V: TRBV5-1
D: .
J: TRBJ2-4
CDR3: CASSFGQAIGENIQYF
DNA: TGCGCCAGCAGCTTCGGCCAGGCTATCGGGGAAAACATTCAGTACTTC

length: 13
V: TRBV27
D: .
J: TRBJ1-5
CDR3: CASSPPPGQPQHF
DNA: TGTGCCAGCAGTCCCCCCCCAGGACAGCCCCAGCATTTT

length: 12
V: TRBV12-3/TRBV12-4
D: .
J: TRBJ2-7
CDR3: CASSRGRHEQYF
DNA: TGTGCCAGCAGCCGGGGCAGGCACGAGCAGTACTTC

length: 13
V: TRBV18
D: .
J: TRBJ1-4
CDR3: CASSPISREKLFF
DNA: TGTGCCAGCTCACCAATCAGTCGTGAAAAACTGTTTTTT

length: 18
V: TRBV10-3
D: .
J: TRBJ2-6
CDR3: CAISELSALHSGANVLTF
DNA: TGTGCCATCAGTGAGTTGAGTGCCCTCCACTCTGGGGCCAACGTCCTGACTTTC